The clone carrying this T cell receptor beta chain was seen once. The data are from a study of blood T cell repertoires in COVID-19. Individuals drawn from 20 to 25 US areas were roughly 18 to 95 years old. Researchers sorted participants into cohorts using their self-reported clinical history. Donors in Cohort 3 who had recovered were those with two negative PCRs, healthcare professional clearance, or resolution of their symptoms. This CDR3 contains 18 residues. Germline V CDR1 and CDR2: SGDLS, YYNGEE. V gave up 0 bases and J gave up 4 bases; unmatched junction bases: 15. Libraries were prepared by immunoSEQ multiplex PCR; TCRdb keeps only in-frame clonotypes and omits some of them. The sample contains 110,000 to 150,000 clones, 87% of which appear only once.

The TCR comes from a man in his sixties who had recovered from COVID-19. The genes are TRBV9 and TRBJ1-1; 7 bases agree with TRBD1. The sample was PBMCs or T cells enriched from blood (not recorded which). CDR3 sequence (DNA): TGTGCCAGCAGCGTAGTGGGCCCAGACAGGGTCGTTCCCACTGAAGCTTTCTTT. This gives the protein CASSVVGPDRVVPTEAFF.